This is a list of T cell receptor beta chains from one sample in a study of CD8+CD57+ T cells in acquired aplastic anemia. MiXCR was run by TCRdb on the reads, yielding one entry per CDR3 protein. Counted here are roughly 150,000 distinct CDR3 sequences, around 40% occurring once; the ten biggest clones make up 1.1%. The sequenced material came from sorted CD4+, CD8+, or CD8+CD57+ T cells (not recorded which) from PBMCs. The origin of the receptors is a human donor in good health. The CDR3 runs from the conserved cysteine through the conserved F or W. D genes are given only for firm matches. The listing skips clone size in some rows; elsewhere it reads once, few, many or a size class.

V,J,D,size,DNA,CDR3
TRBV25-1,TRBJ2-5,.,.,TGTGCCAGCAGTGATTCAGTAACTGTACAAGAGACCCAGTACTTC,CASSDSVTVQETQYF
TRBV10-3,TRBJ1-3,TRBD1,many,TGTGCCATCAGTGAGTTGGGACAGGGGGCTAGAAACACCATATATTTT,CAISELGQGARNTIYF
TRBV20-1,TRBJ1-1,.,.,TGCAGTGCTAGAGATCTTAGGTTTAACGTGAACACTGAAGCTTTCTTT,CSARDLRFNVNTEAFF
TRBV2,TRBJ1-3,TRBD1,many,TGTGCCAGCAGTACAGGGGCTGGAAACACCATATATTTT,CASSTGAGNTIYF
TRBV12-3/TRBV12-4,TRBJ2-7,TRBD2,many,TGTGCCAGCAGTTTAAGTAGCGGGAGGGCCCTCTTGGACGAGCAGTACTTC,CASSLSSGRALLDEQYF
TRBV25-1,TRBJ2-4,TRBD1,.,TGTGCCAGCCACCATACATACGGGACAGGGGGCCGGGGGGACATTCAGTACTTC,CASHHTYGTGGRGDIQYF
TRBV5-1,TRBJ2-7,.,.,TGCGCCAGCAGCATTGGCGGTGGGGGTGGCTACGAGCAGTACTTC,CASSIGGGGGYEQYF
TRBV20-1,TRBJ2-2,.,many,TGCAGTGCTAGGAACACTATCAAGGGGACCGGGGAGCTGTTTTTT,CSARNTIKGTGELFF
TRBV11-1,TRBJ2-1,TRBD1,many,TGTGCCAGCAGCTTCGAGAAACAGGGGAAGCAGTTCTTC,CASSFEKQGKQFF
TRBV19,TRBJ2-3,.,.,TGTGCCAGTAGTATCTCCGGGAGCAGCACAGACACGCAGTATTTT,CASSISGSSTDTQYF
TRBV10-3,TRBJ2-5,.,.,TGTGCCATCAGTGCTAGAGGGCCAGCGGTGTACCAAGAGACCCAGTACTTC,CAISARGPAVYQETQYF
TRBV6-1,TRBJ2-7,TRBD2,many,TGTGCCAGCAGAGCCCGAGGGACTAGCGGCTACGAGCAGTACTTC,CASRARGTSGYEQYF
TRBV15,TRBJ1-5,.,.,TGTGCCACCAGCAGTCGACAGATTAGCAATCAGCCCCAGCATTTT,CATSSRQISNQPQHF
TRBV20-1,TRBJ1-5,.,.,TGCAGCGCCACTAGGGTGGGCAATCAGCCCCAGCATTTT,CSATRVGNQPQHF
TRBV5-1,TRBJ1-1,.,.,TGCGCCAGCAGCTTGGCAGACGGGAACACTGAAGCTTTCTTT,CASSLADGNTEAFF
TRBV2,TRBJ1-6,TRBD1,.,TGTGCCAGCAGGAAAGACAGGGGAGGAAATTCACCCCTCCACTTT,CASRKDRGGNSPLHF
TRBV2,TRBJ2-3,TRBD1,.,TGTGCCAGCAATGGACAGGGTCTGGATACGCAGTATTTT,CASNGQGLDTQYF
TRBV10-1,TRBJ1-2,.,.,TGCGCCGGCCCCCGATCGTTTGGGGGAGCCTACACCTTC,CAGPRSFGGAYTF
TRBV16,TRBJ1-5,TRBD1,few,TGTGCCAGCAGCCAAAAGGACAGGGGGCGCCCCAATGATCAGCCCCAGCATTTT,CASSQKDRGRPNDQPQHF
TRBV4-3,TRBJ2-2,TRBD2,many,TGCGCCAGCAGCCACCCAGCGGGGGGGCGGAACACCGGGGAGCTGTTTTTT,CASSHPAGGRNTGELFF
TRBV2,TRBJ2-7,TRBD1,many,TGTGCCAGTGTTCGGGACAGGAGCTCCTACGAGCAGTACTTC,CASVRDRSSYEQYF
TRBV7-7,TRBJ1-6,.,few,TGTGCTAGCAGCTTAGACCTCGGGTCACCCCTCCACTTT,CASSLDLGSPLHF
TRBV18,TRBJ2-5,TRBD1,.,TGTGCCAGCTCACGGGGACAGGTTACTCAAGAGACCCAGTACTTC,CASSRGQVTQETQYF
TRBV28,TRBJ2-7,.,.,TGTGCCAGCATACATTCGGGTGATAGGTGCTGCGAGCAGTACTTC,CASIHSGDRCCEQYF
TRBV2,TRBJ1-5,TRBD1,.,TGTGCCAGCAGTAAGGGACAGGGGATTGATAGCAATCAGCCCCAGCATTTT,CASSKGQGIDSNQPQHF
TRBV6-2/TRBV6-3,TRBJ1-1,.,many,TGTGCCAGTCGGGACGGGGGGACTGAAGCTTTCTTT,CASRDGGTEAFF
TRBV30,TRBJ1-5,.,.,TGTGCCTGGAGAGGGGATAGCAACCAGCCCCAGCATTTT,CAWRGDSNQPQHF
TRBV6-2/TRBV6-3,TRBJ2-7,TRBD1,many,TGTGCCACGAACGACAGGGCGAAATCCTACGAGCAGTACTTC,CATNDRAKSYEQYF
TRBV29-1,TRBJ2-3,TRBD2,.,TGCAGCGTCTCAACTAGCGGGGGGGCAAGTCCAGATACGCAGTATTTT,CSVSTSGGASPDTQYF
TRBV10-3,TRBJ2-1,TRBD2,many,TGTGCCATCTCCTCCAGCGGGAGTTCCAATGAGCAGTTCTTC,CAISSSGSSNEQFF
TRBV6-5,TRBJ1-4,.,.,TGTGCCAGCAGTTCCCCCGTAAGTTGGAATGAAAAACTGTTTTTT,CASSSPVSWNEKLFF
TRBV27,TRBJ2-7,.,many,TGTGCCAGCAGGCGGGGGCCATCCTACGAGCAGTACTTC,CASRRGPSYEQYF
TRBV30,TRBJ2-7,.,many,TGTGCCTGGAGTCGCCGGGACGAGCAGTACTTC,CAWSRRDEQYF
TRBV7-2,TRBJ2-7,.,many,TGTGCCAGCAGCTTAAACGCTAGGTCCTCCGAGCAGTACTTC,CASSLNARSSEQYF
TRBV24-1,TRBJ1-1,.,.,TGTGCCACCAGGGATACGGGCGTTAGGAACACTGAAGCTTTCTTT,CATRDTGVRNTEAFF
TRBV7-2,TRBJ1-1,.,.,TGTGCCAGCAGTTTGTTGGGAGGGTGGCCTGAAGCTTTCTTT,CASSLLGGWPEAFF
TRBV24-1,TRBJ1-4,.,.,TGTGCCACCAGTGGTCCCCCGCGAGGGGGAGGTAATGAAAAACTGTTTTTT,CATSGPPRGGGNEKLFF
TRBV5-4,TRBJ2-5,.,many,TGTGCCAGCAGCTTGCCGGGAGCGGAGGGGGAGACCCAGTACTTC,CASSLPGAEGETQYF
TRBV20-1,TRBJ2-7,.,.,TGCAGTGCTAGAGTAGCTGACTCCTACTCCTACGAGCAGTACTTC,CSARVADSYSYEQYF
TRBV10-3,TRBJ2-3,.,many,TGTGCCATCCGGGATTCTCTCCCAGATACGCAGTATTTT,CAIRDSLPDTQYF
TRBV4-1,TRBJ2-7,.,.,TGTGCCAGCAGCCAAGCTACAAGACCTACCTCAACCTACGAGCAGTACTTC,CASSQATRPTSTYEQYF
TRBV2,TRBJ1-2,.,.,TGTGCCAGCTCGGGGGAAGGCTACACCTTC,CASSGEGYTF
TRBV20-1,TRBJ1-2,TRBD1,.,TGCAGTGCTCCCAGGGGGGGTGATTATGGCTACACCTTC,CSAPRGGDYGYTF
TRBV11-2,TRBJ2-5,.,many,TGTGCCAGCAGCCCGTGGGGCGGCCAAGAGACCCAGTACTTC,CASSPWGGQETQYF
TRBV18,TRBJ2-3,TRBD2,.,TGTGCCAGCTCACCATGGACTAGCGCGGCAGATACGCAGTATTTT,CASSPWTSAADTQYF
TRBV7-6,TRBJ2-7,TRBD1,.,TGTGCCAGCAGCTTAGCATCCGGGACAGGCTCCTACGAGCAGTACTTC,CASSLASGTGSYEQYF
TRBV15,TRBJ1-3,.,.,TGTGCCACCACCAATTTCGGAAACACCATATATTTT,CATTNFGNTIYF
TRBV5-1,TRBJ2-1,.,.,TGCGCCAGCAGCTTGGGGGGGTTGGGCAATGAGCAGTTCTTC,CASSLGGLGNEQFF
TRBV28,TRBJ1-2,.,.,TGTGCCAGCAGTCTTAGTTCGGGTGGCTACACCTTC,CASSLSSGGYTF
TRBV20-1,TRBJ1-2,.,.,TGCAGTGCTAGGACCGTTGGCCGGGACTTTCCTAACTATGGCTACACCTTC,CSARTVGRDFPNYGYTF
TRBV5-5,TRBJ2-5,.,many,TGTGCCAGCAGCTGGGACATTTCTTGGGAGACCCAGTACTTC,CASSWDISWETQYF
TRBV20-1,TRBJ2-5,.,.,TGCAGTGCTAGTTCTATGGAGACCCAGTACTTC,CSASSMETQYF
TRBV28,TRBJ1-1,.,.,TGTGCCAGCAGTTTTCTTCAGAGGAACACTGAAGCTTTCTTT,CASSFLQRNTEAFF
TRBV27,TRBJ2-7,.,many,TGTGCCAGCAGCCAGGGGAACGAGCAGTACTTC,CASSQGNEQYF
TRBV5-1,TRBJ2-5,TRBD1,.,TGCGCCAGCAGCTTGGGGGACAGGGAGCAAGAGACCCAGTACTTC,CASSLGDREQETQYF
TRBV10-3,TRBJ2-1,TRBD2,few,TGTGCCATCAGGGGGGCCGCGACTAGCGGGGGGTTAAGCTCCTACAATGAGCAGTTCTTC,CAIRGAATSGGLSSYNEQFF
TRBV5-4,TRBJ2-7,TRBD2,many,TGTGCCAGCAGCAGACAGGGACTAGCGGGAGTCGAGCAGTACTTC,CASSRQGLAGVEQYF